A selection of T cell receptor beta chains follows, all from one sample in a study of T cells in Graves' hyperthyroidism and ophthalmopathy. TCRdb independently ran MiXCR on the multiplex PCR reads; one entry per CDR3 protein. The sample records more than 300,000 distinct CDR3 sequences, around 14% being singletons. The source material was blood. Receptors originate from a woman in her 30s with Graves' hyperthyroidism. Each CDR3 is given without its conserved first and last residue. Clone size appears in some rows only: once, few, many, or a class for an expanded clone.

>TRBV5-5|.
ASRTLMTLNTEAF
>TRBV2|.
ASRPSRGADTQY
>TRBV7-9|many
ASSRGGGGGATEAF
>TRBV6-6|few
ASSYGGEAF
>TRBV6-1|many
ASSPPTAYEQY
>TRBV20-1|.
SANPTGGLDQPQH
>TRBV15|few
ATSRERTDSGANVLA
>TRBV3-1|many
ASSPTERGVNSPLH
>TRBV5-5|many
ASSFQDRFLSYEQY
>TRBV24-1|many
ATSDPTSSPYEQY
>TRBV2|many
ASSETGTNQPQH
>TRBV9|.
ASSVEAGGLNQPQH
>TRBV20-1|many
SARDEAHSYEQY
>TRBV7-8|many
ASSLPRTGLKTQY
>TRBV28|.
ASIGQGGYNEQF
>TRBV15|few
ATSRGAGPTETQY
>TRBV6-1|.
ASRPLTGYQETQY